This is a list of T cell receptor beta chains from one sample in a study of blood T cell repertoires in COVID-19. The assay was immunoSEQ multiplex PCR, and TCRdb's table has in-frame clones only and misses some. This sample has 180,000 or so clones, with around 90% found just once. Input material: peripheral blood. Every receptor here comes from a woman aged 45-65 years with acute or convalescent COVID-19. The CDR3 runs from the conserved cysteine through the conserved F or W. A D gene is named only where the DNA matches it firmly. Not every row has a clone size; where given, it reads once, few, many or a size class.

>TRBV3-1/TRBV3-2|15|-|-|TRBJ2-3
CASSQGIADTDTQYF
TGTGCCAGCAGCCAGGGGATAGCGGACACAGATACGCAGTATTTT
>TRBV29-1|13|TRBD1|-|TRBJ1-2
CSVYTGEGYGYTF
TGCAGCGTCTATACAGGGGAAGGCTATGGCTACACCTTC
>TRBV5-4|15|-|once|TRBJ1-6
CASSPWQAGNSPLHF
TGTGCCAGCAGCCCGTGGCAGGCTGGGAATTCACCCCTCCACTTT
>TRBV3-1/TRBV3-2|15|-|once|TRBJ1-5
CASSQTVTQSQPQHF
TGTGCCAGCAGCCAAACAGTTACCCAATCACAGCCCCAGCATTTT
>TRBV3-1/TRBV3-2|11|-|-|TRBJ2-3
CASSQDLMQYF
TGTGCCAGCAGCCAGGACTTGATGCAGTATTTT
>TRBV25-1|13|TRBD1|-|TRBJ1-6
CASTGQGKSPLHF
TGTGCCAGCACTGGACAGGGTAAATCACCCCTCCACTTT
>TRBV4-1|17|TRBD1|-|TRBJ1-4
CASSRVLLGTGNEKLFF
TGCGCCAGCAGCCGAGTCCTTCTTGGGACAGGGAATGAAAAACTGTTTTTT
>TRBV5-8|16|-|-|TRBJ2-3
CASSLVSGGLGDTQYF
TGTGCCAGCAGCTTGGTGTCTGGCGGGCTTGGAGATACGCAGTATTTT
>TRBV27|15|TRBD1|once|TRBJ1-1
CASSPSTGLSTEAFF
TGTGCCAGCAGTCCGTCGACAGGGCTCAGCACTGAAGCTTTCTTT
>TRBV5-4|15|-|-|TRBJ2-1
CASSLAGLAYNEQFF
TGTGCCAGCAGCTTGGCGGGGTTGGCCTACAATGAGCAGTTCTTC
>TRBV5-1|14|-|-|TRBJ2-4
CASSLDSAKNIQYF
TGCGCCAGCAGCCTGGACAGCGCCAAAAACATTCAGTACTTC
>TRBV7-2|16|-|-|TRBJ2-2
CASSLLEAENTGELFF
TGTGCCAGCAGCTTACTTGAAGCGGAGAACACCGGGGAGCTGTTTTTT
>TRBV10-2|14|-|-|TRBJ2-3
CASSFARARGAQYF
TGCGCCAGCAGTTTTGCCCGCGCGCGCGGGGCGCAGTATTTT
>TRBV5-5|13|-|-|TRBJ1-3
CASSIGHGDTIYF
TGTGCCAGCAGCATCGGCCACGGGGACACCATATATTTT
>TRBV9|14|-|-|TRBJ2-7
CASSVTAGGYEQYF
TGTGCCAGCAGCGTAACAGCAGGAGGGTACGAGCAGTACTTC
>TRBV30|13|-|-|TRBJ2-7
CAWSQTRRVEQYF
TGTGCCTGGAGCCAAACTAGGAGAGTCGAGCAGTACTTC
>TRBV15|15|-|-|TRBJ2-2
CATSRNTANTGELFF
TGTGCCACCAGCAGAAATACAGCGAACACCGGGGAGCTGTTTTTT
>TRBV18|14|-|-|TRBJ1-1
CASSPLGWDTEAFF
TGTGCCAGCTCACCACTGGGCTGGGACACTGAAGCTTTCTTT
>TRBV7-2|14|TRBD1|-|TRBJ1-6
CASSARQGNSPLHF
TGTGCCAGCAGCGCACGACAGGGAAATTCACCCCTCCACTTT
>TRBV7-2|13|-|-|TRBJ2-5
CASSFAGKETQYF
TGTGCCAGCAGCTTCGCAGGGAAGGAGACCCAGTACTTC
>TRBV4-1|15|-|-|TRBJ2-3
CASSQGQGSTDTQYF
TGCGCCAGCAGCCAAGGGCAGGGTTCCACAGATACGCAGTATTTT
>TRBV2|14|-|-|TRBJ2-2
CASTLVLADGELFF
TGTGCCAGCACCCTAGTGTTAGCGGACGGGGAGCTGTTTTTT
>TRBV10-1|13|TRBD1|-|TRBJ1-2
CASFKDRAYGYTF
TGCGCCAGCTTTAAAGACAGGGCTTATGGCTACACCTTC
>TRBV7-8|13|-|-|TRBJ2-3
CASSFDGGDPQYF
TGTGCCAGCAGCTTTGACGGGGGAGATCCGCAGTATTTT
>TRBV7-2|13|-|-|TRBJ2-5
CASSLRLQETQYF
TGTGCCAGCAGCTTGCGGCTCCAAGAGACCCAGTACTTC
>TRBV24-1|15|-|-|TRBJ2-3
CATSDSAGSTDTQYF
TGTGCCACCAGTGATTCAGCGGGTAGCACAGATACGCAGTATTTT
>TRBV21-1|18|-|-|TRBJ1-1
CASSKGRQAVNMNTEAFF
TGTGCCAGCAGCAAAGGGAGACAGGCGGTTAACATGAACACTGAAGCTTTCTTT
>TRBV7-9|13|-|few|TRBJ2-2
CASSFGQTGELFF
TGTGCCAGCAGCTTTGGACAGACCGGGGAGCTGTTTTTT
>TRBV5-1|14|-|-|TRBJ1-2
CASSLTGLGYGYTF
TGCGCCAGCAGCTTGACAGGGTTAGGGTATGGCTACACCTTC
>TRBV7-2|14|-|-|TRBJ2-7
CASSLEAGLGEQYF
TGTGCCAGCAGCTTAGAGGCGGGTCTCGGGGAGCAGTACTTC
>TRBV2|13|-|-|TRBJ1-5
CASRALQFQPQHF
TGTGCCAGCAGAGCACTACAATTTCAGCCCCAGCATTTT
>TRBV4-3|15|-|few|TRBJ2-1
CASSQGKGGRREQFF
TGCGCCAGCAGCCAAGGGAAGGGGGGGCGGAGAGAGCAGTTCTTC
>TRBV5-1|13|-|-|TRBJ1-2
CASSWGDGYGYTF
TGCGCCAGCAGCTGGGGGGACGGCTATGGCTACACCTTC
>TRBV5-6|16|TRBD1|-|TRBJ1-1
CASSLGQGKVGTEAFF
TGTGCCAGCAGCTTGGGACAGGGAAAGGTGGGCACTGAAGCTTTCTTT
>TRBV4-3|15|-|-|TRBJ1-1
CASSQEQGREAEAFF
TGCGCCAGCAGCCAAGAGCAAGGCAGGGAAGCTGAAGCTTTCTTT
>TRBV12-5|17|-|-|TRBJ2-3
CASAFGLGLGGTDTQYF
TGTGCTAGTGCGTTCGGGTTGGGGCTAGGGGGCACAGATACGCAGTATTTT
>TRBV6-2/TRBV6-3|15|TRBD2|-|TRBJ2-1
CASSYLLAGADEQFF
TGTGCCAGCAGTTACTTGTTAGCGGGAGCGGATGAGCAGTTCTTC
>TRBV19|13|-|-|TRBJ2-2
CASSTRDTGELFF
TGTGCCAGTAGTACCAGGGACACCGGGGAGCTGTTTTTT
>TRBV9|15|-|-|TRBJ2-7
CTSSVAASDYYEQYF
TGTACCAGCAGCGTAGCGGCTAGCGATTACTACGAGCAGTACTTC
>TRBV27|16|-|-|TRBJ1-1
CASSLNGRGVNTEAFF
TGTGCCAGCAGTTTAAACGGGCGGGGAGTGAACACTGAAGCTTTCTTT
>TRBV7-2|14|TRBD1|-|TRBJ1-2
CASSKQGAIYGYTF
TGTGCCAGCAGCAAACAGGGGGCGATCTATGGCTACACCTTC
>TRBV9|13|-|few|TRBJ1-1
CASSLGGGTEAFF
TGTGCCAGCAGCCTAGGGGGGGGCACTGAAGCTTTCTTT
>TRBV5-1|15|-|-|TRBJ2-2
CASSFPTGATGELFF
TGCGCCAGCAGCTTCCCAACAGGCGCAACCGGGGAGCTGTTTTTT
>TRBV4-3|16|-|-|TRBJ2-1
CASSLAGGTQLNEQFF
TGCGCCAGCAGCCTCGCCGGGGGGACACAACTCAATGAGCAGTTCTTC
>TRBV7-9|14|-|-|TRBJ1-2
CASSLDLGARGYTF
TGTGCCAGCAGCTTAGACCTGGGAGCCCGAGGCTACACCTTC
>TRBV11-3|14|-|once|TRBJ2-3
CASSLTQTGDTQYF
TGTGCCAGCAGTCTTACCCAGACCGGGGATACGCAGTATTTT
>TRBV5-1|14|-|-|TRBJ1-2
CASSSATGHDGYTF
TGCGCCAGCAGCTCAGCAACAGGTCATGATGGCTACACCTTC